Listed below are T cell receptor beta chains from one sample, sequenced in a study of CD8 T cells in ankylosing spondylitis. One entry per CDR3 protein, called by TCRdb with MiXCR from the 5' RACE reads. Here the sample spans some 220,000 distinct CDR3 sequences, under 8.5% being singletons. The sample comprised blood, either unsorted or a sorted T cell fraction (not recorded which). These receptors originate from a female donor with ankylosing spondylitis or in good health (not recorded which). CDR3s include the opening cysteine and the closing phenylalanine or tryptophan. The order of the fields is V gene, J gene, D gene, clone size, CDR3 protein, CDR3 DNA. D genes are given only for firm matches. Clone size appears in some rows only: once, few, many, or a class for an expanded clone.

v_call: TRBV4-3
j_call: TRBJ2-5
d_call: TRBD2
clone_size: few
cdr3_aa: CASSQDLTSGFVTQYF
cdr3_nt: TGCGCCAGCAGCCAAGATCTGACTAGCGGGTTTGTAACCCAGTACTTC

v_call: TRBV4-3
j_call: TRBJ1-5
d_call: -
clone_size: many
cdr3_aa: CASSQDQGQPQHF
cdr3_nt: TGCGCCAGCAGCCAAGATCAGGGGCAGCCCCAGCATTTT

v_call: TRBV6-5
j_call: TRBJ2-5
d_call: TRBD2
clone_size: many
cdr3_aa: CASSYSKASGWQETQYF
cdr3_nt: TGTGCCAGCAGTTACTCGAAGGCTAGCGGGTGGCAAGAGACCCAGTACTTC

v_call: TRBV30
j_call: TRBJ2-4
d_call: -
clone_size: many
cdr3_aa: CAWSVDPNIQYF
cdr3_nt: TGTGCCTGGAGCGTTGACCCCAACATTCAGTACTTC

v_call: TRBV19
j_call: TRBJ2-7
d_call: -
clone_size: many
cdr3_aa: CASSIAGRQRAYEQYF
cdr3_nt: TGTGCCAGTAGTATAGCCGGCAGGCAGAGAGCCTACGAGCAGTACTTC

v_call: TRBV6-1
j_call: TRBJ1-2
d_call: -
clone_size: few
cdr3_aa: CASSRTPEDYGYTF
cdr3_nt: TGTGCCAGCAGTCGGACGCCTGAGGACTATGGCTACACCTTC

v_call: TRBV9
j_call: TRBJ1-2
d_call: TRBD1
clone_size: many
cdr3_aa: CASSVAAGGIGYTF
cdr3_nt: TGTGCCAGCAGCGTAGCCGCAGGGGGAATTGGCTACACCTTC

v_call: TRBV7-2
j_call: TRBJ2-7
d_call: -
clone_size: few
cdr3_aa: CASSLVGYYEQYF
cdr3_nt: TGTGCCAGCAGCTTAGTGGGCTACTACGAGCAGTACTTC

v_call: TRBV5-1
j_call: TRBJ2-7
d_call: -
clone_size: many
cdr3_aa: CASSYGGGGPTFYEQYF
cdr3_nt: TGCGCCAGCAGCTACGGTGGGGGAGGACCGACCTTCTACGAGCAGTACTTC

v_call: TRBV28
j_call: TRBJ1-1
d_call: TRBD1
clone_size: many
cdr3_aa: CASSKGALTEAFF
cdr3_nt: TGTGCCAGCAGTAAGGGGGCGCTCACTGAAGCTTTCTTT

v_call: TRBV29-1
j_call: TRBJ2-5
d_call: TRBD1
clone_size: many
cdr3_aa: CSVGEGTGQETQYF
cdr3_nt: TGCAGCGTTGGGGAGGGGACAGGGCAAGAGACCCAGTACTTC

v_call: TRBV19
j_call: TRBJ2-1
d_call: -
clone_size: few
cdr3_aa: CASSTVTTYNEQFF
cdr3_nt: TGTGCCAGTAGTACGGTCACCACCTACAATGAGCAGTTCTTC

v_call: TRBV29-1
j_call: TRBJ2-5
d_call: TRBD2
clone_size: once
cdr3_aa: CSVGTGGLQETQYF
cdr3_nt: TGCAGCGTTGGGACGGGAGGCCTCCAAGAGACCCAGTACTTC

v_call: TRBV2
j_call: TRBJ2-1
d_call: TRBD2
clone_size: many
cdr3_aa: CASSEPNAGGPFYNEQFF
cdr3_nt: TGTGCCAGCAGTGAACCAAATGCGGGAGGGCCTTTCTACAATGAGCAGTTCTTC

v_call: TRBV4-2
j_call: TRBJ2-7
d_call: -
clone_size: -
cdr3_aa: CASSQGGQGSHEQYF
cdr3_nt: TGTGCCAGCAGCCAAGGTGGTCAGGGTTCCCACGAGCAGTACTTC

v_call: TRBV11-2
j_call: TRBJ2-7
d_call: TRBD1
clone_size: many
cdr3_aa: CATWALSGTGSYEQYF
cdr3_nt: TGTGCCACCTGGGCGCTTTCCGGGACAGGGTCCTACGAGCAGTACTTC

v_call: TRBV7-2
j_call: TRBJ2-3
d_call: -
clone_size: -
cdr3_aa: CASSLSSATDTQYF
cdr3_nt: TGTGCCAGCAGCTTAAGTAGCGCCACAGATACGCAGTATTTT

v_call: TRBV28
j_call: TRBJ2-7
d_call: TRBD1
clone_size: -
cdr3_aa: CASGQGGQGNEQYF
cdr3_nt: TGTGCCAGCGGTCAAGGGGGACAGGGTAACGAGCAGTACTTC

v_call: TRBV29-1
j_call: TRBJ2-3
d_call: -
clone_size: many
cdr3_aa: CSVEIHPGGDTQYF
cdr3_nt: TGCAGCGTTGAAATCCACCCAGGAGGGGATACGCAGTATTTT

v_call: TRBV20-1
j_call: TRBJ2-7
d_call: TRBD2
clone_size: many
cdr3_aa: CSALTSGSTEQYF
cdr3_nt: TGCAGTGCTCTGACTAGCGGGAGTACAGAGCAGTACTTC

v_call: TRBV2
j_call: TRBJ2-7
d_call: TRBD2
clone_size: many
cdr3_aa: CASSDGLAGAYEQYF
cdr3_nt: TGTGCCAGCAGTGATGGGCTAGCGGGAGCCTACGAGCAGTACTTC

v_call: TRBV20-1
j_call: TRBJ1-4
d_call: -
clone_size: many
cdr3_aa: CSVRHPANEKLFF
cdr3_nt: TGCAGTGTCAGACATCCGGCTAATGAAAAACTGTTTTTT

v_call: TRBV20-1
j_call: TRBJ1-2
d_call: TRBD1
clone_size: many
cdr3_aa: CSARGTGRIYGYTF
cdr3_nt: TGCAGTGCTAGAGGGACAGGCCGGATCTATGGCTACACCTTC

v_call: TRBV27
j_call: TRBJ2-5
d_call: -
clone_size: many
cdr3_aa: CASVGGAHLTQYF
cdr3_nt: TGTGCCAGCGTTGGTGGGGCGCATTTGACCCAGTACTTC

v_call: TRBV2
j_call: TRBJ1-5
d_call: -
clone_size: few
cdr3_aa: CASSVSVNQPQHF
cdr3_nt: TGTGCCAGCAGTGTGTCAGTTAATCAGCCCCAGCATTTT

v_call: TRBV5-1
j_call: TRBJ2-3
d_call: TRBD2
clone_size: many
cdr3_aa: CASSLGTSGDTDTQYF
cdr3_nt: TGCGCCAGCAGCTTGGGCACTAGCGGAGACACAGATACGCAGTATTTT

v_call: TRBV5-1
j_call: TRBJ1-2
d_call: -
clone_size: many
cdr3_aa: CASSPLTDNYGYTF
cdr3_nt: TGCGCCAGCAGCCCACTAACAGATAACTATGGCTACACCTTC

v_call: TRBV20-1
j_call: TRBJ2-1
d_call: -
clone_size: many
cdr3_aa: CSAYLILRGNEQFF
cdr3_nt: TGCAGTGCTTATTTAATTCTAAGGGGGAATGAGCAGTTCTTC

v_call: TRBV6-2/TRBV6-3
j_call: TRBJ2-7
d_call: TRBD2
clone_size: -
cdr3_aa: CASRTLRTSGYEQYF
cdr3_nt: TGTGCCAGCAGGACCCTGCGGACTAGCGGGTACGAGCAGTACTTC

v_call: TRBV29-1
j_call: TRBJ2-5
d_call: -
clone_size: many
cdr3_aa: CSVGRVYETQYF
cdr3_nt: TGCAGCGTTGGGCGGGTTTACGAGACCCAGTACTTC

v_call: TRBV5-1
j_call: TRBJ1-2
d_call: -
clone_size: many
cdr3_aa: CATSRGGNYGYTF
cdr3_nt: TGCGCCACCTCCCGGGGGGGCAACTATGGCTACACCTTC

v_call: TRBV12-3/TRBV12-4
j_call: TRBJ2-7
d_call: -
clone_size: many
cdr3_aa: CASTLGPLASYEQYF
cdr3_nt: TGTGCCAGCACCCTCGGACCCTTAGCGAGCTACGAGCAGTACTTC

v_call: TRBV29-1
j_call: TRBJ2-1
d_call: TRBD2
clone_size: many
cdr3_aa: CSARTSGGLNEQFF
cdr3_nt: TGCAGCGCCCGAACTAGCGGGGGTCTCAATGAGCAGTTCTTC

v_call: TRBV30
j_call: TRBJ2-7
d_call: -
clone_size: -
cdr3_aa: CAWSADRSNEQYF
cdr3_nt: TGTGCCTGGAGCGCCGACAGGTCGAACGAGCAGTACTTC

v_call: TRBV29-1
j_call: TRBJ2-3
d_call: TRBD1
clone_size: many
cdr3_aa: CSVLTGIGDTQYF
cdr3_nt: TGCAGCGTTCTGACAGGGATAGGAGATACGCAGTATTTT

v_call: TRBV12-3/TRBV12-4
j_call: TRBJ2-5
d_call: -
clone_size: few
cdr3_aa: CASSSAAQETQYF
cdr3_nt: TGTGCCAGCAGTTCCGCCGCCCAAGAGACCCAGTACTTC

v_call: TRBV3-1
j_call: TRBJ2-2
d_call: -
clone_size: many
cdr3_aa: CASSQGWGMNTGELFF
cdr3_nt: TGTGCCAGCAGCCAAGGGTGGGGGATGAACACCGGGGAGCTGTTTTTT

v_call: TRBV6-1
j_call: TRBJ2-6
d_call: -
clone_size: many
cdr3_aa: CASSETRSGANVLTF
cdr3_nt: TGTGCCAGCAGTGAAACTAGATCTGGGGCCAACGTCCTGACTTTC

v_call: TRBV14
j_call: TRBJ1-2
d_call: -
clone_size: many
cdr3_aa: CASSRGDYGYTF
cdr3_nt: TGTGCCAGCAGTCGCGGGGACTATGGCTACACCTTC

v_call: TRBV14
j_call: TRBJ2-2
d_call: -
clone_size: many
cdr3_aa: CASSQARPGELFF
cdr3_nt: TGTGCCAGCAGCCAAGCCCGCCCCGGGGAGCTGTTTTTT

v_call: TRBV7-2
j_call: TRBJ2-5
d_call: -
clone_size: many
cdr3_aa: CASSFDLLGETQYF
cdr3_nt: TGTGCCAGCAGCTTCGACCTTCTGGGAGAGACCCAGTACTTC

v_call: TRBV27
j_call: TRBJ2-1
d_call: TRBD1
clone_size: many
cdr3_aa: CASSFLGDRGDNEQFF
cdr3_nt: TGTGCCAGCAGTTTCCTGGGGGACAGGGGGGACAATGAGCAGTTCTTC

v_call: TRBV20-1
j_call: TRBJ2-1
d_call: -
clone_size: few
cdr3_aa: CCARIVSPSSYNEQFF
cdr3_nt: TGCTGTGCTAGAATAGTAAGCCCGAGCTCCTACAATGAGCAGTTCTTC

v_call: TRBV5-1
j_call: TRBJ2-5
d_call: TRBD1
clone_size: many
cdr3_aa: CASSMGTGQETQYF
cdr3_nt: TGCGCCAGCAGCATGGGGACAGGGCAAGAGACCCAGTACTTC